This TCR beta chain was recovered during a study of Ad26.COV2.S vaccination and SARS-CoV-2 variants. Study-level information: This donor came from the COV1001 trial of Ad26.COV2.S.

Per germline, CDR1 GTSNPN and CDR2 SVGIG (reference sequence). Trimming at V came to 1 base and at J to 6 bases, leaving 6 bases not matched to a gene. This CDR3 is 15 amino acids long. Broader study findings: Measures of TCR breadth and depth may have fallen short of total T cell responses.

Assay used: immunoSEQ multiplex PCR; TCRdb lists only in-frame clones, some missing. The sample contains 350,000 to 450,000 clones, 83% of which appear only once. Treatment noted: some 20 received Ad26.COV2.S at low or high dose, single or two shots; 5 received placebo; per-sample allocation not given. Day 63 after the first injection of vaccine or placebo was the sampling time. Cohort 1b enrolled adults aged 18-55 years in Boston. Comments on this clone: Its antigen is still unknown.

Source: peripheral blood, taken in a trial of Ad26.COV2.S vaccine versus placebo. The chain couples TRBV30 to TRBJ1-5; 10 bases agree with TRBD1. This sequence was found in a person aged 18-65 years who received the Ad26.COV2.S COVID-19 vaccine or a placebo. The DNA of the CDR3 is TGTGCCTGGAGTGAGGACAGGGGGGTAGGTCAGCCCCAGCATTTT. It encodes CAWSEDRGVGQPQHF. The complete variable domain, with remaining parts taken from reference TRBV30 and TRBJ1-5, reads SQTIHQWPATLVQPVGSPLSLECTVEGTSNPNLYWYRQAAGRGLQLLFYSVGIGQISSEVPQNLSASRPQDRQFILSSKKLLLSDSGFYLCAWSEDRGVGQPQHFGDGTRLSIL.